The present TCR beta chain was sequenced within a study of Graves' ophthalmopathy and Graves' hyperthyroidism. J was trimmed by 11 bases and V by 5 bases; bases with no gene match: 10. The germline gives CDR1 LNHDA, CDR2 SQIVND (reference sequence). The CDR3 extends over 13 amino acids. Serum thyroxine and TRAb, along with clinical symptoms, thyroid ultrasound and orbital computed tomography, were what diagnosis relied on. This clonotype was found many times. TCR beta CDR3 amplification used RNA transcripts. Second-round multiplex PCR came after first-round RT-PCR with HTBI primers. TCRdb re-called the multiplex PCR reads with MiXCR, one entry per CDR3 protein. The table includes about 370,000 distinct CDR3 sequences, roughly 17% detected once.

This chain joins TRBV19 and TRBJ1-1, with 8 bases matching TRBD1. This sequence was found in an adult woman with stable Graves' hyperthyroidism. The sequenced sample consisted of peripheral blood. The chain's CDR3 is CASSPGQGGRAFF. The CDR3 DNA follows: TGTGCCAGTAGTCCCGGACAGGGAGGTCGTGCTTTCTTT.